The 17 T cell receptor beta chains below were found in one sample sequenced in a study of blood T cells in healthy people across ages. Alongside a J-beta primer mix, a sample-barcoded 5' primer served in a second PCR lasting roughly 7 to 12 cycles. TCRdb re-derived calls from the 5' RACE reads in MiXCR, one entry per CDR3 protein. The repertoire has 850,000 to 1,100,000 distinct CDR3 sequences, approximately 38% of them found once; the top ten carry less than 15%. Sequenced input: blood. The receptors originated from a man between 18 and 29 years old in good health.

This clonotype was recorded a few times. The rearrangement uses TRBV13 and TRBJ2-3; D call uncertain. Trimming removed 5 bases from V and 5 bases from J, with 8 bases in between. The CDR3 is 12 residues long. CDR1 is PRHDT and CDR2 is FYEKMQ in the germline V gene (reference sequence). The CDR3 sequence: CASSPSKDTQYF. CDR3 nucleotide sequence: TGTGCCAGCAGCCCCTCTAAAGATACGCAGTATTTT.

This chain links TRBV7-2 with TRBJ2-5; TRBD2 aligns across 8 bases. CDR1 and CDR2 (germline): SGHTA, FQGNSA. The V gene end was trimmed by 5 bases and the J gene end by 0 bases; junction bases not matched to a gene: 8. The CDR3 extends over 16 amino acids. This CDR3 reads CASSAGTSDYQETQYF. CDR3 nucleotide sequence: TGTGCCAGCAGCGCAGGGACTAGTGATTACCAAGAGACCCAGTACTTC.

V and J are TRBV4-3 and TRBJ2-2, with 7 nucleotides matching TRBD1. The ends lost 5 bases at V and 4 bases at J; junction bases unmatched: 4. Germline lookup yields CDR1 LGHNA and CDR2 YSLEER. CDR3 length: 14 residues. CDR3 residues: CASSVRQGTGELFF. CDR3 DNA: TGCGCCAGCAGCGTTCGACAGGGCACCGGGGAGCTGTTTTTT.

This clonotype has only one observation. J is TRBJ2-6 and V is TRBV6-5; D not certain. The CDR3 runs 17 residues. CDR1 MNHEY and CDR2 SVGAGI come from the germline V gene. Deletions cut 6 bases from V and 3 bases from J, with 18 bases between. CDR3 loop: CASSHSRPRDGANVLTF. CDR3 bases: TGTGCCAGCAGCCACTCCCGCCCTAGGGATGGGGCCAACGTCCTGACTTTC.

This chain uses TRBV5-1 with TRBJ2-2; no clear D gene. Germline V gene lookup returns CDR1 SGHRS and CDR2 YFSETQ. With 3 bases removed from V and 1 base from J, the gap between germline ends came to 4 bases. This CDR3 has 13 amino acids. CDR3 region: CASSCLNTGELFF. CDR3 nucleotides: TGCGCCAGCAGCTGCCTGAACACCGGGGAGCTGTTTTTT.

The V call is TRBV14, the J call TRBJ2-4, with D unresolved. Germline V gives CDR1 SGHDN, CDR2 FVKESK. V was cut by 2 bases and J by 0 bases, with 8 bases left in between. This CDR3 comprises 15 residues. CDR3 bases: TGTGCCAGCAGCCAAACCGACCTAGCCAAAAACATTCAGTACTTC. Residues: CASSQTDLAKNIQYF.

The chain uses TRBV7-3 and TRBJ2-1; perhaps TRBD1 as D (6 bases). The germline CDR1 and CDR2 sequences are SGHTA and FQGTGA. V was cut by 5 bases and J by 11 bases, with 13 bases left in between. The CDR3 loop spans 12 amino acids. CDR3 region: CASSPRGQKQFF. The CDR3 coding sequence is TGTGCCAGCAGCCCAAGAGGACAGAAGCAGTTCTTC.

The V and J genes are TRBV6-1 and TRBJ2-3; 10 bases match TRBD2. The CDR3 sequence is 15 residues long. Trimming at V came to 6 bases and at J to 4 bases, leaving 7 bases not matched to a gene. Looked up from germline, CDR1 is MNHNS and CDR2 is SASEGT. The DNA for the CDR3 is TGTGCCAGCAGCCCCACTAGCGGGGCCCCAGATACGCAGTATTTT. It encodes CASSPTSGAPDTQYF.

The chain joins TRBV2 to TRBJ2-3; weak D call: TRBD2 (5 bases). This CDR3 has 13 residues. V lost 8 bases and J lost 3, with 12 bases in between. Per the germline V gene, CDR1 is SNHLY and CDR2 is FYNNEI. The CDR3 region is CASLKRSTDTQYF. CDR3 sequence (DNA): TGTGCCAGCCTTAAGCGGTCGACAGATACGCAGTATTTT. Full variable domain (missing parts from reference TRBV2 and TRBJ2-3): EPEVTQTPSHQVTQMGQEVILRCVPISNHLYFYWYRQILGQKVEFLVSFYNNEISEKSEIFDDQFSVERPDGSNFTLKIRSTKLEDSAMYFCASLKRSTDTQYFGPGTRLTVL.

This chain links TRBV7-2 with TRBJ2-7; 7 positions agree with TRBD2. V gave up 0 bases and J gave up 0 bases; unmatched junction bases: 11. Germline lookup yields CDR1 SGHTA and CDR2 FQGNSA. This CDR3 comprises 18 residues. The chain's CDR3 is CASSLAATGRGSSYEQYF. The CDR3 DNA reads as TGTGCCAGCAGCTTAGCGGCTACTGGGCGGGGGAGCTCCTACGAGCAGTACTTC.

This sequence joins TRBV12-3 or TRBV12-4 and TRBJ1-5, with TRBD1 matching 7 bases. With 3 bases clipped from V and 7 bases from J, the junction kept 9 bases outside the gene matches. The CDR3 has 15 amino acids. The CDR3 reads CASSFPAQGEQPQHF. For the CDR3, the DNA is TGTGCCAGCAGTTTTCCTGCGCAGGGGGAACAGCCCCAGCATTTT.

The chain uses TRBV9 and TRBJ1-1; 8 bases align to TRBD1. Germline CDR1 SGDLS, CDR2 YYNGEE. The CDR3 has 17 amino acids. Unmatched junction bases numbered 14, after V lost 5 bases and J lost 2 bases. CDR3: CASSLPGQGEGNTEAFF. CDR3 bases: TGTGCCAGCAGTCTCCCCGGACAGGGCGAGGGAAACACTGAAGCTTTCTTT.

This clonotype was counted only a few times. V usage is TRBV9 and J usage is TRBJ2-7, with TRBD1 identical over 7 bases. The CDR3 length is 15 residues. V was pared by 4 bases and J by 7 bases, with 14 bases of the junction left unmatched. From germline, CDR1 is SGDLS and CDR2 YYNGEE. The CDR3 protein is CASSPPGTVPVEQYF. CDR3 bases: TGTGCCAGCAGCCCCCCCGGGACAGTACCGGTTGAGCAGTACTTC. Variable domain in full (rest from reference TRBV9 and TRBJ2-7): DSGVTQTPKHLITATGQRVTLRCSPRSGDLSVYWYQQSLDQGLQFLIQYYNGEERAKGNILERFSAQQFPDLHSELNLSSLELGDSALYFCASSPPGTVPVEQYFGPGTRLTVT.

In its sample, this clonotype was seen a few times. CDR3 region: CASSYSRAFTDTQYF. As DNA, the CDR3 is TGTGCCAGCAGTTATAGCAGGGCCTTCACAGATACGCAGTATTTT. V and J are TRBV6-5 and TRBJ2-3, with D possibly TRBD1 on 5 matching bases. The CDR3 runs 15 residues. In germline, CDR1 is MNHEY, CDR2 SVGAGI. Deletions cut 3 bases from V and 2 bases from J, with 12 bases between.

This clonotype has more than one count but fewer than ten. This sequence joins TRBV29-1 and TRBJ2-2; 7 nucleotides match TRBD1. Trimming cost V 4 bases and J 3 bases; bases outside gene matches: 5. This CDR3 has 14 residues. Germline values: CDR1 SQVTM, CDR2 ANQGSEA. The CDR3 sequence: CSVGGTEYTGELFF. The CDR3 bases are TGCAGCGTTGGAGGGACAGAGTACACCGGGGAGCTGTTTTTT.

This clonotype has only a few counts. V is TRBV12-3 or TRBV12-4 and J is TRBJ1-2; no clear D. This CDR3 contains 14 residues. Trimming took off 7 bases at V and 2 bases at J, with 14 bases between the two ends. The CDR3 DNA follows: TGTGCCAGCACTCTAGTAGGGCAGAACTATGGCTACACCTTC. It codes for CASTLVGQNYGYTF.

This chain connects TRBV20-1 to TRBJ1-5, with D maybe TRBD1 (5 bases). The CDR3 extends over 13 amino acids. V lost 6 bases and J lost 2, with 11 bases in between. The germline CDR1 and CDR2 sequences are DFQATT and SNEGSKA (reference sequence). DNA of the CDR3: TGCAGTGCCCAGGCGGGGGGCAATCAGCCCCAGCATTTT. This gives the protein CSAQAGGNQPQHF.